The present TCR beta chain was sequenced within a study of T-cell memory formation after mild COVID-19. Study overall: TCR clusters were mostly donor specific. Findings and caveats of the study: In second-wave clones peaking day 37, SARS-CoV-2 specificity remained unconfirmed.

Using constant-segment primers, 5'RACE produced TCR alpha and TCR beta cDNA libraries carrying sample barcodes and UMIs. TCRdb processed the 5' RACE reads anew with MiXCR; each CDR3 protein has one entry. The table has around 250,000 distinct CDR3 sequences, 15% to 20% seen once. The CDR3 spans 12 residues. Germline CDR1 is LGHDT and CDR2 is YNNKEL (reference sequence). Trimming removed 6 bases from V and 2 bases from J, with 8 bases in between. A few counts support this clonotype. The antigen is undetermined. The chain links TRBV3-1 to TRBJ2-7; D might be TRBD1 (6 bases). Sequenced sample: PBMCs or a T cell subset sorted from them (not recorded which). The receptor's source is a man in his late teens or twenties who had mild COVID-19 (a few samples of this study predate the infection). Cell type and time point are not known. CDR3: CASRTGTYEQYF. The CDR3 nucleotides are TGTGCCAGCAGAACAGGGACCTACGAGCAGTACTTC.